Sequencing of this T cell receptor beta chain was carried out in a study of Ad26.COV2.S vaccination and SARS-CoV-2 variants. The CDR3 covers 13 residues. Germline CDR1 GTSNPN, CDR2 SVGIG (reference sequence). V was trimmed by 0 bases and J by 8 bases, leaving 13 bases between them. This sample's treatment: approximately 18 received Ad26.COV2.S at low or high dose, single or two shots; 5 received placebo; per-sample allocation not given. Day 63 after the first vaccine or placebo injection was the time point for sampling. TCRdb keeps only in-frame clones here, not all; method: immunoSEQ multiplex PCR. The table records about 350,000 clones, around 87% of them present only once. As for this clone: As yet, its antigen is unknown.

Study results and limitations: Reported findings describe substantial breadth in spike-specific CD8+ and CD4+ T cell responses following vaccination. Individuals receiving vaccine had higher spike-specific TCR breadth than placebo recipients did.

This sequence was found in a person aged 18 to 65 who received the Ad26.COV2.S COVID-19 vaccine or a placebo. The sequencing here drew on peripheral blood, taken in a trial of Ad26.COV2.S vaccine versus placebo. The J gene is TRBJ1-2, the V gene TRBV30; D uncertain. The CDR3 nucleotides read TGTGCCTGGAGTGTACGCAGATTCCGGGGCTACACCTTC. Translated: CAWSVRRFRGYTF.